The sequence of this TCR beta chain was determined in a study of blood T cell repertoires in COVID-19 (dated by TCRdb to about 2020). Background for the entire study: Samples from collaborators originated in the United States, Italy and Spain and spanned both the acute and convalescent phases of COVID-19. The prospective study material was composed of cDNA or gDNA derived from T cells, B-cell-depleted T cells, or PBMCs. Subjects who had been exposed to COVID-19, were actively infected with it, or had recovered from it provided the deeply sampled blood TCRbeta repertoires that made up the dataset. The repertoires were released in a freely available public database intended as a resource for research on the immune response to SARS-CoV-2. The samples were drawn from the first 160 participants of the ongoing ImmuneRACE study and from about 1,200 subjects provided by 6 global collaborators. Sample metadata almost always included a de-identified subject ID, COVID-19 status, age in years and sex. HLA class I and class II types, where available, came from metadata supplied by the sample provider rather than from assay-based typing.

Here is what the overall study found, with its caveats: The quantity of clinical and demographic metadata differed by source and by participant and was supplied without curation.

About this clone: Its antigen specificity is not known. The sample holds no much larger clone one base away, and base qualities are not on file.

TCRbeta CDR3 regions were amplified from genomic DNA by means of the immunoSEQ Assay, a bias-controlled multiplex PCR. Concerning the study's data processing: Within the assay, amplification of reference gene primers was used to estimate how many nucleated cells each sample contained. To quantify the absolute abundance of each unique TCRbeta CDR3 rearrangement, sequence reads were collapsed and filtered. For each sample, productive Simpson clonality was calculated by taking the square root of Simpson's diversity index across productive rearrangements. TCRdb obtained this table from immuneACCESS and retained in-frame rearrangements with V and J assigned. These tables miss some clones; where compared with another copy, unresolved V genes account for less than half of the shortfall, and the remainder is unexplained. Clone size and the V and J calls come from that table; the DNA yielded D and trimming. This sample lists roughly 410,000 clones; more than 70% were detected once. 2.3% of the sample is held by the ten biggest clonotypes.

Trimming takes 5 bases from V and 0 bases from J, and the germline ends sit 7 bases apart. Including the terminal cysteine and phenylalanine, the CDR3 comprises 13 residues. Only the CDR3 part of the read is kept: 39 bases, read in frame from the first base. CDR1 and CDR2, looked up from the germline V gene, are SGHNT and YENEEA. In Seattle, one collaborating source enrolled patients while the infection was active and tracked those patients longitudinally over the course of disease. The collaborating institutions used their own protocols to collect whole blood in K2EDTA tubes. Collaborator samples were shipped for TCRbeta analysis as frozen whole blood, isolated PBMCs, or DNA extracted from either sample type.

The sequence was obtained from a woman aged 60-75 years with COVID-19, enrolled during active disease. Sequencing was done on a sample of peripheral blood. The chain is made from TRBV11-3 and TRBJ1-1, and possibly TRBD1, on 5 matching bases. Here is the DNA: TGTGCCAGCAGCCCGGGGGTGAACACTGAAGCTTTCTTT. This encodes CASSPGVNTEAFF.